These T cell receptor beta chains were read from a single sample in a study of response to subunit inactivated influenza vaccine. TCRdb ran MiXCR on the RT-PCR reads and lists one entry per CDR3 protein. This table has some 640,000 distinct CDR3 sequences, around 14% appearing once. Sequencing was performed on PBMCs from blood, taken 14 to 15 days before vaccination. The receptors were gathered from a man between 45 and 60 years old who received an inactivated influenza vaccine. Both conserved end residues are part of each CDR3. The D gene is left open where the match is weak. Not all rows give a size; the values are once, few, many and, for expanded clones, a class.

CDR3nt | CDR3aa | abundance | v_gene | d_gene | j_gene
TGCAGTGCTAGGGGCAGCTTTAGCACAGATACGCAGTATTTT | CSARGSFSTDTQYF | many | TRBV20-1 | . | TRBJ2-3
TGTGCCAGCAGCCAAGCTGGGACTAGCGGGGGGCGCACAGATACGCAGTATTTT | CASSQAGTSGGRTDTQYF | few | TRBV4-2 | TRBD2 | TRBJ2-3
TGTGCCAGCAGCTCCTACCAACCCTCTGGAAACACCATATATTTT | CASSSYQPSGNTIYF | . | TRBV12-3/TRBV12-4 | . | TRBJ1-3
TGCGCCAGCAGCTCAAACCGTTGGGGGGCTGGGTATGGCTACACCTTC | CASSSNRWGAGYGYTF | many | TRBV4-3 | . | TRBJ1-2
TGTGCCAGCAGGGTACGGGGCCCCTACAATGAGCAGTTCTTC | CASRVRGPYNEQFF | . | TRBV7-9 | . | TRBJ2-1
TGTGCCAGCACCTACAGGGAATCCTCCTACAATGAGCAGTTCTTC | CASTYRESSYNEQFF | many | TRBV2 | . | TRBJ2-1
TGCGCCAGCAGATTGACAGGGGGTCCAGATACGCAGTATTTT | CASRLTGGPDTQYF | . | TRBV5-1 | TRBD1 | TRBJ2-3
TGTGCCAGCAGTTTGGGGGGACTACTGAACACCGGGGAGCTGTTTTTT | CASSLGGLLNTGELFF | few | TRBV28 | TRBD2 | TRBJ2-2
TGCAGTGCTAGTAGGCAGCAAGAGACCCAGTACTTC | CSASRQQETQYF | . | TRBV20-1 | . | TRBJ2-5
TGTGCCAGCTCACTGACAGGGGGCGCCGACTATGGCTACACCTTC | CASSLTGGADYGYTF | . | TRBV18 | TRBD1 | TRBJ1-2
TGTGCCTGGAGTGTACACCCGATCTACGAGCAGTACTTC | CAWSVHPIYEQYF | . | TRBV30 | . | TRBJ2-7
TGTGCCAGCAGCTCACTCTCGTTAGGGGCCTCCGGGAGCTACACCTTC | CASSSLSLGASGSYTF | . | TRBV7-9 | . | TRBJ1-2
TGTGCCAGCAGCCAAGGGGCTAGCGCCACAGATACGCAGTATTTT | CASSQGASATDTQYF | few | TRBV4-2 | . | TRBJ2-3
TGTGCCAGCAGCTCCGTGGCGGCGGAGACCCAGTACTTC | CASSSVAAETQYF | . | TRBV7-2 | . | TRBJ2-5
TGTGCTAGCAGCTTAGGGACTAGCGGGGGAGGACAAGAGACCCAGTACTTC | CASSLGTSGGGQETQYF | . | TRBV7-7 | TRBD2 | TRBJ2-5
TGTGCCAGCAGCCCGGGACTAGTTGCGTCTTGGGAGCAGTTCTTC | CASSPGLVASWEQFF | . | TRBV6-1 | TRBD2 | TRBJ2-1
TGTGCCACCAGTGGGGGAGGAGGGGGCGAGGGTGAGCAGTTCTTC | CATSGGGGGEGEQFF | few | TRBV24-1 | . | TRBJ2-1
TGCGCCAGCAGCCTGACTGGGGCCCCGAATTCACCCCTCCACTTT | CASSLTGAPNSPLHF | few | TRBV4-3 | . | TRBJ1-6
TGTGCCAGCAGTCAAATTCAGGATACGCAGTATTTT | CASSQIQDTQYF | . | TRBV12-3/TRBV12-4 | . | TRBJ2-3
TGTGCCAGCAGTTACTCGATACAGGGACAGCCCCAGCATTTT | CASSYSIQGQPQHF | few | TRBV6-5 | . | TRBJ1-5
TGTGCCAGCAGCTGGGGAGCGGGGGGAGGAGAGACCCAGTACTTC | CASSWGAGGGETQYF | many | TRBV5-5 | TRBD2 | TRBJ2-5
TGTGCCAGCAGCCCCCACCTCCTAAGGCAGCCCCAGCATTTT | CASSPHLLRQPQHF | few | TRBV16 | . | TRBJ1-5
TGCAGTGCCACCGACAGGGGGGACGAGCAGTACTTC | CSATDRGDEQYF | few | TRBV20-1 | TRBD1 | TRBJ2-7
TGTGCCAGCAGCTCAGGACTTGGGCCAGAGACCCAGTACTTC | CASSSGLGPETQYF | few | TRBV7-2 | . | TRBJ2-5
TGCAGCGTCGGACAGATCAATGAGCAGTTCTTC | CSVGQINEQFF | many | TRBV29-1 | . | TRBJ2-1
TGTGCCAGCAGTTCCGGACAGGGACTCGTCTCTGGGGCCAACGTCCTGACTTTC | CASSSGQGLVSGANVLTF | . | TRBV6-2/TRBV6-3 | TRBD1 | TRBJ2-6
TGTGCCAGCAATCTGGGACAGCCCTCTGGAAACACCATATATTTT | CASNLGQPSGNTIYF | . | TRBV28 | TRBD1 | TRBJ1-3
TGTGGCGCAGGGAACTATGGCTACACCTTC | CGAGNYGYTF | . | TRBV6-2/TRBV6-3 | . | TRBJ1-2
TGTGCCAGCAGCCCATGGACTAGCGGGAGGGGGTATGAGCAGTTCTTC | CASSPWTSGRGYEQFF | few | TRBV12-3/TRBV12-4 | TRBD2 | TRBJ2-1
TGCAGTGCTAGTTTGGGGTCTAGCGGGGGGCGCACAGATACGCAGTATTTT | CSASLGSSGGRTDTQYF | . | TRBV20-1 | TRBD2 | TRBJ2-3
TGTGCCAGCAGTTCGCGGGTTGACAGGGGCGGAAATAGCGCCGGGGAGCTGTTTTTT | CASSSRVDRGGNSAGELFF | few | TRBV28 | TRBD1 | TRBJ2-2
TGTGCCAGCAGCTACAGGGGCTCGGGGGAGACCCAGTACTTC | CASSYRGSGETQYF | . | TRBV28 | TRBD1 | TRBJ2-5
TGCAGTGCTAGAATGGGGGGCGGGAGAAGCTACGAGCAGTACTTC | CSARMGGGRSYEQYF | few | TRBV20-1 | . | TRBJ2-7
TGCGCCAGCATGCCTTCAGGACAAGAGACCCAGTACTTC | CASMPSGQETQYF | . | TRBV5-1 | . | TRBJ2-5
TGTGCCAGCAGCTTGGGACCCCTCAGGGGCACTGAAGCTTTCTTT | CASSLGPLRGTEAFF | . | TRBV5-6 | . | TRBJ1-1
TGTGCCAGCAGCCCCCAGGGGGGGAGTGGAGCTTTCTTT | CASSPQGGSGAFF | many | TRBV4-2 | TRBD1 | TRBJ1-1
TGTGCCAGCAGCGGACGGACAGAAGAGACCCAGTACTTC | CASSGRTEETQYF | few | TRBV9 | . | TRBJ2-5
TGTGCCACTGGGGAGGGAACCACAGATACGCAGTATTTT | CATGEGTTDTQYF | few | TRBV12-3/TRBV12-4 | TRBD2 | TRBJ2-3
TGTGCCAGCAGTTACTCGAAGGTCAGGGGAGACTACGAGCAGTACTTC | CASSYSKVRGDYEQYF | . | TRBV6-5 | . | TRBJ2-7
TGTGCCAGCAGCCAAGCCACGGACCTGAGCACTGAAGCTTTCTTT | CASSQATDLSTEAFF | many | TRBV4-2 | . | TRBJ1-1
TGTGCCAGCAGCCGTAGGGGGACCTACAATGAGCAGTTCTTC | CASSRRGTYNEQFF | few | TRBV7-2 | . | TRBJ2-1
TGCAGCGTTCTTTCAATCCCGGACGGGCGAGAGTACGAGCAGTACTTC | CSVLSIPDGREYEQYF | . | TRBV29-1 | . | TRBJ2-7
TGTGCCAGCAGTCCAGGGGGAAACGGTGAGCAGTTCTTC | CASSPGGNGEQFF | many | TRBV12-3/TRBV12-4 | TRBD1 | TRBJ2-1
TGTGCCTGGACAAGGAGGGGGGGCGCAGGCTACACCTTC | CAWTRRGGAGYTF | . | TRBV30 | . | TRBJ1-2
TGTGCCAGCAGCGCGGGTGAAACAGATACGCAGTATTTT | CASSAGETDTQYF | . | TRBV9 | . | TRBJ2-3
TGTGCCTGGAGCGGACAGACGTTAAGACAGCCCCAGCATTTT | CAWSGQTLRQPQHF | few | TRBV30 | . | TRBJ1-5
TGTGCCAGCAGTTTTGCGGGACTCGGGGAGCTGTTTTTT | CASSFAGLGELFF | few | TRBV12-3/TRBV12-4 | . | TRBJ2-2
TGTGCCAGCAGTTTAGGTCAGGGCAACAGAAATGAAAAACTGTTTTTT | CASSLGQGNRNEKLFF | few | TRBV28 | . | TRBJ1-4
TGCAGCGTTGCCGAGACCCTCGGCAATCAGCCCCAGCATTTT | CSVAETLGNQPQHF | few | TRBV29-1 | . | TRBJ1-5
TGCAGCGCCCGAACAGAGGGGGCTCATGATGAGCAGTTCTTC | CSARTEGAHDEQFF | . | TRBV29-1 | TRBD1 | TRBJ2-1
TGTGCCAGCGGGATACTTGGGAATTCACCCCTCCACTTT | CASGILGNSPLHF | . | TRBV6-2/TRBV6-3 | . | TRBJ1-6
TGTGCCAGCAGCCCATTCAGATACGAGCAGTACTTC | CASSPFRYEQYF | few | TRBV11-2 | . | TRBJ2-7
TGTGCCAGCAGCGACTTCGGTGGTGGCCTCTACGAGCAGTACTTC | CASSDFGGGLYEQYF | few | TRBV2 | . | TRBJ2-7
TGCAGCGTAACCGGGACTAGCGGGAATTATTACAATGAGCAGTTCTTC | CSVTGTSGNYYNEQFF | . | TRBV29-1 | TRBD2 | TRBJ2-1
TGCAGCGTTGAAAGGGAAGCCAAAAACATTCAGTACTTC | CSVEREAKNIQYF | . | TRBV29-1 | . | TRBJ2-4
TGTGCCAGCAGCCGAACTAGCGGCCCCACAGATACGCAGTATTTT | CASSRTSGPTDTQYF | . | TRBV12-3/TRBV12-4 | TRBD2 | TRBJ2-3
TGTGCCAGCAGTCAGACCGGACGTGGGAACACTGAAGCTTTCTTT | CASSQTGRGNTEAFF | few | TRBV12-3/TRBV12-4 | . | TRBJ1-1
TGTGCCATCAGTGAAGGGAGGGGAAGGGAGACCCAGTACTTC | CAISEGRGRETQYF | few | TRBV10-3 | TRBD2 | TRBJ2-5
TGCAGTGGTGAGCGGGAGGGCGTTAGAGAGACCCAGTACTTC | CSGEREGVRETQYF | many | TRBV20-1 | TRBD2 | TRBJ2-5
TGTGCCAGCAGTTTCATTGGGTTCGGGGCCAACGTCCTGACTTTC | CASSFIGFGANVLTF | few | TRBV28 | . | TRBJ2-6